Sequencing of this T cell receptor (beta chain) was carried out in a study of shared clonotypes between healthy human individuals. Per germline, CDR1 SGHTS and CDR2 YDEGEE. The V and J ends lost 2 bases and 4 bases, in that order; junction bases with no gene match: 3. The CDR3 is made up of 15 amino acids. Repertoires were generated with immunoSEQ multiplex PCR, while TCRdb's copy carries only in-frame clones and drops some. The sample has about 480,000 clones; approximately 85% are singletons. Sequenced sample: PBMCs. The chain carries TRBV5-8 and TRBJ1-1; TRBD1 matches 12 bases. The TCR sequence derives from a woman aged 40 to 50 in good health. Some clones in this sample may be carry-over from other donors' samples. In DNA form, the CDR3 reads TGTGCCAGCAGCTTCCGGGACAGGGGGCGCACTGAAGCTTTCTTT. Residues: CASSFRDRGRTEAFF.